This TCR beta chain was recovered during a study of blood T cell repertoires in COVID-19. Study in general: There were acute and convalescent COVID-19 samples, and they came from the United States, Italy and Spain. T cells, B-cell-depleted T cells, or PBMCs supplied cDNA or gDNA.

Under the authors' procedure: Estimates of nucleated cell counts were drawn from the amplification of reference gene primers. This table comes from immunoSEQ multiplex PCR, and its TCRdb copy is limited to in-frame clones, with some not included. V and J calls and clone size are given by that table; D and trimming were obtained from the DNA. There are 470,000 or so clones in the sample; about 89% occur only once, and roughly 4% lies in the top ten. From germline, CDR1 is SNHLY and CDR2 FYNNEI. CDR3 length: 14 amino acids. V lost 7 bases to trimming and J lost 1 base, with 13 bases between them. Sequenced input: peripheral blood. V is TRBV2 and J is TRBJ1-2; the D is unclear. The receptor's source is a woman between 25 and 40 years old with acute or convalescent COVID-19. In DNA, the CDR3 is TGTGCCAGCATGTGGAGCCGATATAACTATGGCTACACCTTC. This codes for CASMWSRYNYGYTF.